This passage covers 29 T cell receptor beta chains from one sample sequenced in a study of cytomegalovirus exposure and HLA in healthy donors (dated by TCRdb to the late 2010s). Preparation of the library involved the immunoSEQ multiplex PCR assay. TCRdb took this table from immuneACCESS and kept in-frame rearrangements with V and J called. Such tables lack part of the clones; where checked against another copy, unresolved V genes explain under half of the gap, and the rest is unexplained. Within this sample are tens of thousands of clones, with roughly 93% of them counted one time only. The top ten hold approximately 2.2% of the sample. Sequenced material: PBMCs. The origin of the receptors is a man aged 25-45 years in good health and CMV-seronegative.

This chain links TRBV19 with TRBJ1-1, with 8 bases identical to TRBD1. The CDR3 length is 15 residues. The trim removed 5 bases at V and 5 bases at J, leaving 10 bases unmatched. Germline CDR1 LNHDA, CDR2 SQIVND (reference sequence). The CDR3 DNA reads TGTGCCAGTAGTCTCACAGGGGGAAGGGGAACTGAAGCTTTCTTT. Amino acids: CASSLTGGRGTEAFF.

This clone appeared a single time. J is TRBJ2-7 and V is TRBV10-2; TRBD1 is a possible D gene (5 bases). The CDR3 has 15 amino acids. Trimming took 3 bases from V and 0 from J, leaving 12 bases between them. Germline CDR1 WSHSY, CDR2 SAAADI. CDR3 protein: CASSDPPQGSYEQYF. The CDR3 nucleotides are TGCGCCAGCAGTGACCCCCCCCAGGGCTCCTACGAGCAGTACTTC.

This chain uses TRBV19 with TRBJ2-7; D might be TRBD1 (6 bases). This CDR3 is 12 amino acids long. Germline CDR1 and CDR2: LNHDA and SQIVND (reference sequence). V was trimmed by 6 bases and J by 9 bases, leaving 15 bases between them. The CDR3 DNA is TGTGCCAGTAGCCCCGACAGGACCCCGCAGTACTTC. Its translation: CASSPDRTPQYF. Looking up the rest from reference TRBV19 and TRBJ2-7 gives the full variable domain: DGGITQSPKYLFRKEGQNVTLSCEQNLNHDAMYWYRQDPGQGLRLIYYSQIVNDFQKGDIAEGYSVSREKKESFPLTVTSAQKNPTAFYLCASSPDRTPQYFGPGTRLTVT.

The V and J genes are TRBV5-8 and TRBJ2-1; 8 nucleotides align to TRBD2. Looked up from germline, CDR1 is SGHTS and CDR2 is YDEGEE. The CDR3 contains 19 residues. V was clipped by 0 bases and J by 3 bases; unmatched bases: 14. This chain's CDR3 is CASSLGTYYSGSGYNEQFF. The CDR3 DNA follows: TGTGCCAGCAGCTTGGGGACGTACTACAGCGGGAGTGGCTACAATGAGCAGTTCTTC.

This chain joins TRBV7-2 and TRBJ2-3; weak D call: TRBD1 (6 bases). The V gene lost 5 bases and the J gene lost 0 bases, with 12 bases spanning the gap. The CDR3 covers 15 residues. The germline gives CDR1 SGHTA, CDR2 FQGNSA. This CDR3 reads CASSRIQGSTDTQYF. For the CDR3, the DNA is TGTGCCAGCAGCCGGATACAGGGTAGCACAGATACGCAGTATTTT.

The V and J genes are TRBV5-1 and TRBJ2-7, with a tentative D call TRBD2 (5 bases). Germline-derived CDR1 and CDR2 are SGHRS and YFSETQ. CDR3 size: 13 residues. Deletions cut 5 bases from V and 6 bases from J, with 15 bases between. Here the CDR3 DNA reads TGCGCCAGCAGTCACGACTACGGCGGCGAGCAGTACTTC. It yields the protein CASSHDYGGEQYF.

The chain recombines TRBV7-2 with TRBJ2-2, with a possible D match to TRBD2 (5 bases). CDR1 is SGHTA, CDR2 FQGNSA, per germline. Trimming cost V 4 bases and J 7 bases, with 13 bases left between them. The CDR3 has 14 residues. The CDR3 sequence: CASSSASRSGELFF. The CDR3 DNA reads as TGTGCCAGCAGCTCGGCTAGCAGGAGCGGGGAGCTGTTTTTT.

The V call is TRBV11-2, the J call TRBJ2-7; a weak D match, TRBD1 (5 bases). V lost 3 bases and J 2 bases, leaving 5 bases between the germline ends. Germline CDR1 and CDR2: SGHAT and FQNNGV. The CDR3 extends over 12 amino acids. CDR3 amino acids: CASSFRAYEQYF. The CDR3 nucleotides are TGTGCCAGCAGCTTCAGGGCCTACGAGCAGTACTTC.

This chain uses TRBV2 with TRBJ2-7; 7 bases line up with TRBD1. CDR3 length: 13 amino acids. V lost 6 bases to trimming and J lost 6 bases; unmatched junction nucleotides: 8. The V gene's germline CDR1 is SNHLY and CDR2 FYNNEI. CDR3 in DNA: TGTGCCAGCAGGTATAAGACAGGGTTCGAGCAGTACTTC. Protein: CASRYKTGFEQYF.

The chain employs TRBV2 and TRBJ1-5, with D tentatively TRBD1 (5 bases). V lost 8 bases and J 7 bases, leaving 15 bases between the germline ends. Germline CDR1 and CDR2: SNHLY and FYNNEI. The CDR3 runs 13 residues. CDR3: CASALSAGQPQHF. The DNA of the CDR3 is TGTGCCAGCGCCTTAAGCGCAGGGCAGCCCCAGCATTTT.

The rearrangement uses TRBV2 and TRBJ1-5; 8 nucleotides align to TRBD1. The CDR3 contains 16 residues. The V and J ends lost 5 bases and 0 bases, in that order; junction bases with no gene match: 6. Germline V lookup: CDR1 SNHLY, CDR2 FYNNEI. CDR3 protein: CASSWDRPYSNQPQHF. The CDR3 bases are TGTGCCAGCAGTTGGGACAGGCCATATAGCAATCAGCCCCAGCATTTT.

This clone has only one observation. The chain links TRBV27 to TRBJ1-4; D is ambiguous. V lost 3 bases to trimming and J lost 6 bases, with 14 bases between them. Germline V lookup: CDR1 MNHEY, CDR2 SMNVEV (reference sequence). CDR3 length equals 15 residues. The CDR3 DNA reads TGTGCCAGCAGTTTCGCGTCGGCTGGAGATGAAAAACTGTTTTTT. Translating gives CASSFASAGDEKLFF.

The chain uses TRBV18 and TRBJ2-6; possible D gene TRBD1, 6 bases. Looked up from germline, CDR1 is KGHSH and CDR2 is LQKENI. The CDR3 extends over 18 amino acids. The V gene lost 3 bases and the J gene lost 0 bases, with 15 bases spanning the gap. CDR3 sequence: CASSPSAGESSGANVLTF. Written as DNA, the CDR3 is TGTGCCAGCTCACCGAGTGCAGGGGAATCCTCTGGGGCCAACGTCCTGACTTTC. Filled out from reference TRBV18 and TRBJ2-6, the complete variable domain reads NAGVMQNPRHLVRRRGQEARLRCSPMKGHSHVYWYRQLPEEGLKFMVYLQKENIIDESGMPKERFSAEFPKEGPSILRIQQVVRGDSAAYFCASSPSAGESSGANVLTFGAGSRLTVL.

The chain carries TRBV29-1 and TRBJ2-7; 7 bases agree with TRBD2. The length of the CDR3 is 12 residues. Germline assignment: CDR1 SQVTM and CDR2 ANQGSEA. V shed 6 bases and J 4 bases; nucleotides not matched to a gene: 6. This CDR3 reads CSVGTTKYEQYF. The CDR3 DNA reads TGCAGCGTGGGGACTACAAAGTACGAGCAGTACTTC.

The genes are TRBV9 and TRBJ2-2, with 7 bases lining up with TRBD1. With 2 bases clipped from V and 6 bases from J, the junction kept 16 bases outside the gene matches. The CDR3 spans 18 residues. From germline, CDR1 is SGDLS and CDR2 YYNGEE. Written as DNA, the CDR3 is TGTGCCAGCAGCGTCCGGGACAGTCTTAGTCTGTGGTCCGGGGAGCTGTTTTTT. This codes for CASSVRDSLSLWSGELFF. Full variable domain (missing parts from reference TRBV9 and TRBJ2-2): DSGVTQTPKHLITATGQRVTLRCSPRSGDLSVYWYQQSLDQGLQFLIQYYNGEERAKGNILERFSAQQFPDLHSELNLSSLELGDSALYFCASSVRDSLSLWSGELFFGEGSRLTVL.

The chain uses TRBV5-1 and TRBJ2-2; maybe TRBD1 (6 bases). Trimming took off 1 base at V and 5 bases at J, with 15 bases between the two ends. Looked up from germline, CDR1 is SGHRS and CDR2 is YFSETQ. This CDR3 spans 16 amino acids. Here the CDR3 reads CASSLSVRGGTGELFF. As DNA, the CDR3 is TGCGCCAGCAGCTTGAGTGTCAGGGGTGGAACCGGGGAGCTGTTTTTT.

CDR3: CASSSAFVGAQEPDTQYF. CDR3 nucleotides: TGTGCCAGCAGTTCGGCGTTTGTAGGGGCCCAAGAGCCAGATACGCAGTATTTT. This chain joins TRBV27 and TRBJ2-3, with a weak D call TRBD1 (5 bases). The V end was cut by 4 bases, the J end by 4 bases, with 24 bases between. This CDR3 contains 18 residues. Per the germline V gene, CDR1 is MNHEY and CDR2 is SMNVEV (reference sequence).

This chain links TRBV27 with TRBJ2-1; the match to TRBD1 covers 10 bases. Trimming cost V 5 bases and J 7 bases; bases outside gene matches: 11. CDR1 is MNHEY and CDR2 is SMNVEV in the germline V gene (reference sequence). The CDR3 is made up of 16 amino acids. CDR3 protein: CASSRGPGTGANEQFF. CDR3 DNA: TGTGCCAGCAGTCGCGGCCCCGGGACAGGGGCTAATGAGCAGTTCTTC.

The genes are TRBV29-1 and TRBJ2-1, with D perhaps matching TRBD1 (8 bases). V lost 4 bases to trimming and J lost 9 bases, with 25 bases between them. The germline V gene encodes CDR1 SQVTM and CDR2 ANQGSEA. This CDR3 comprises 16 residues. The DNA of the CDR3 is TGCAGCGTTGGGACAGGGCTCGGGGGGCAGGGTGGTGAGCAGTTCTTC. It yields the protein CSVGTGLGGQGGEQFF.

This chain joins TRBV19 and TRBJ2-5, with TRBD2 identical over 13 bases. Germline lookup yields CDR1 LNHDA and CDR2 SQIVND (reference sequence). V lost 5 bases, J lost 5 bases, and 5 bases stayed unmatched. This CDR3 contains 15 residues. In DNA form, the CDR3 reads TGTGCCAGTAGTTTTACTAGCGGGAGGGCCGAGACCCAGTACTTC. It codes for CASSFTSGRAETQYF. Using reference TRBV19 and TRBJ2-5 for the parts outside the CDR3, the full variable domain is DGGITQSPKYLFRKEGQNVTLSCEQNLNHDAMYWYRQDPGQGLRLIYYSQIVNDFQKGDIAEGYSVSREKKESFPLTVTSAQKNPTAFYLCASSFTSGRAETQYFGPGTRLLVL.

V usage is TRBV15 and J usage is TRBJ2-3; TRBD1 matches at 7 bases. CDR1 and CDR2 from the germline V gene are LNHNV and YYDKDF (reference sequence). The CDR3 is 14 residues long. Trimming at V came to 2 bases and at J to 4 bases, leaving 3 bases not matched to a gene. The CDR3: CATSRITGADTQYF. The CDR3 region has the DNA TGTGCCACCAGCAGAATTACAGGGGCAGATACGCAGTATTTT.

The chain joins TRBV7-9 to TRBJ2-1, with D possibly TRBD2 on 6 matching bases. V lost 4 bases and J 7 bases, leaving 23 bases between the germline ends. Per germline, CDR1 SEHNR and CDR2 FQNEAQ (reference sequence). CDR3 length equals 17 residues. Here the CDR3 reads CASSSPWGANRGNEQFF. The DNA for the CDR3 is TGTGCCAGCAGCTCGCCGTGGGGCGCTAACCGGGGGAATGAGCAGTTCTTC.

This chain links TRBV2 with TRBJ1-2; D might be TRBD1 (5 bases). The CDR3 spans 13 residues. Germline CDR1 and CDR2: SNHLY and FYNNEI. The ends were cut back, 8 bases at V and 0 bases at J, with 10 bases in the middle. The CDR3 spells CASAGRPNYGYTF. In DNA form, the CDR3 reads TGTGCCAGCGCAGGGAGGCCTAACTATGGCTACACCTTC.

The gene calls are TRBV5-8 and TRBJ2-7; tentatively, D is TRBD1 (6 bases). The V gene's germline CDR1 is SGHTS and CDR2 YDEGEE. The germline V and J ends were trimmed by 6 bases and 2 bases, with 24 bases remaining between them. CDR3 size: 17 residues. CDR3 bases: TGTGCCAGCACGTCCATAAGGTGGGGGACAAGGACCTACGAGCAGTACTTC. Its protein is CASTSIRWGTRTYEQYF.

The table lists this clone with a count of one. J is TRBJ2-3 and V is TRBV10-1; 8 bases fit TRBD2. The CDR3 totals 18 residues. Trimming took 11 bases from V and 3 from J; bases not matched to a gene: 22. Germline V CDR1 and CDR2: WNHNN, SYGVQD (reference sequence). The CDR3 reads CAPGGAGGPRTRTDTQYF. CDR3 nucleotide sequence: TGCGCCCCAGGTGGGGCGGGGGGACCCAGAACCCGGACAGATACGCAGTATTTT.

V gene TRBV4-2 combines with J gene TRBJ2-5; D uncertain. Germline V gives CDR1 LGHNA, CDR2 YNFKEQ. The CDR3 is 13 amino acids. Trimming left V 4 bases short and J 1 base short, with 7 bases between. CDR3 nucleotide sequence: TGTGCCAGCAGCCCTTCAGTCCAAGAGACCCAGTACTTC. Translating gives CASSPSVQETQYF.

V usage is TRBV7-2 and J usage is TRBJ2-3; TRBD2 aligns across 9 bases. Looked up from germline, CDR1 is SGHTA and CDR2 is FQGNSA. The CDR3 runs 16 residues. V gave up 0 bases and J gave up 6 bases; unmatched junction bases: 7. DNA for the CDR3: TGTGCCAGCAGCTTAGCGGGTAGCGGGGGCCGGGATACGCAGTATTTT. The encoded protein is CASSLAGSGGRDTQYF.

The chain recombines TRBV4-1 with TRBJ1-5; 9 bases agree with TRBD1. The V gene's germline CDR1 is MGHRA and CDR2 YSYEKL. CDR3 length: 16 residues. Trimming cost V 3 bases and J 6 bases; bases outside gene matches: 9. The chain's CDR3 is CASSQPGQGMGQPQHF. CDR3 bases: TGCGCCAGCAGCCAGCCGGGACAGGGAATGGGTCAGCCCCAGCATTTT.

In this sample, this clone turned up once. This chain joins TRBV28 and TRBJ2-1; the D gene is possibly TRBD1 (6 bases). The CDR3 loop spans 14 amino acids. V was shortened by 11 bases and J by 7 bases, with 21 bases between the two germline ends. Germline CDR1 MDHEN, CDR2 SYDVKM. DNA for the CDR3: TGTGCCGCGACGGAAGAAGACAGGTCGAATGAGCAGTTCTTC. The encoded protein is CAATEEDRSNEQFF.